This paragraph reports one T cell receptor (beta chain). V shed 4 bases, J shed 0 bases, and the junction held 4 bases outside the gene matches. Germline loops: CDR1 SGHVS, CDR2 FNYEAQ. This CDR3 spans 15 amino acids. The data stem from a study of cytotoxic CD8 clonotypes in ibrutinib-treated CLL. Here immunoSEQ multiplex PCR was the method, and the copy in TCRdb shows in-frame clones only, minus some. The repertoire holds 140,000 to 150,000 clones, approximately 80% seen once, with approximately 5.1% in the top ten. This chain connects TRBV7-6 to TRBJ2-7; 9 bases agree with TRBD1. This sequence was found in a human donor with chronic lymphocytic leukemia. The sequencing here drew on PBMCs, taken after 24 months of ibrutinib treatment. DNA for the CDR3: TGTGCCAGCAGCTGGACAGGGGAGCCCTCCTACGAGCAGTACTTC. It codes for CASSWTGEPSYEQYF.